A single sample is the source of the 10 T cell receptor beta chains below, sequenced in a study of radiation and T cells in renal cell carcinoma. Time point meaning: blood 2 weeks post-SBRT. As to treatment: 15 Gy SBRT to primary tumor, nephrectomy 4 weeks later. Some clones are missing from TCRdb's copy, which holds only in-frame ones; the method was immunoSEQ multiplex PCR. The profile shows 65,000 to 80,000 clones, 65% to 90% of them singletons. The starting material was blood, obtained from a patient whose treatment included radiotherapy and nephrectomy. The receptors come from a woman between 50 and 59 years old with renal cell carcinoma.

This clone has just one count. The chain has TRBV9 and TRBJ2-7; maybe TRBD1 (6 bases). V gave up 3 bases and J gave up 0 bases, with 7 bases separating them. Germline-derived CDR1 and CDR2 are SGDLS and YYNGEE. The CDR3 runs to 13 residues. The CDR3 DNA is TGTGCCAGCAGCGGGACAGACTCCTACGAGCAGTACTTC. Amino acids: CASSGTDSYEQYF. Full variable domain (missing parts from reference TRBV9 and TRBJ2-7): DSGVTQTPKHLITATGQRVTLRCSPRSGDLSVYWYQQSLDQGLQFLIQYYNGEERAKGNILERFSAQQFPDLHSELNLSSLELGDSALYFCASSGTDSYEQYFGPGTRLTVT.

The genes are TRBV10-1 and TRBJ2-2; D gene uncertain. The germline V gene encodes CDR1 WNHNN and CDR2 SYGVQD (reference sequence). There are 13 residues in the CDR3. Trimming removed 7 bases from V and 5 bases from J, with 11 bases in between. The CDR3: CASTQVPTGELFF. In nucleotides, the CDR3 is TGCGCCAGCACCCAGGTGCCGACCGGGGAGCTGTTTTTT.

The rearrangement uses TRBV14 and TRBJ2-2; D remains unclear. The CDR3 extends over 13 amino acids. Trimming took off 0 bases at V and 4 bases at J, with 3 bases between the two ends. Germline V lookup: CDR1 SGHDN, CDR2 FVKESK. CDR3 nucleotide sequence: TGTGCCAGCAGCCAAGAAGTCACCGGGGAGCTGTTTTTT. Encoded protein: CASSQEVTGELFF.

The chain links TRBV5-1 to TRBJ2-5; 10 bases are a match to TRBD2. The CDR3 is made up of 15 amino acids. The ends lost 5 bases at V and 0 bases at J; junction bases unmatched: 4. Germline values: CDR1 SGHRS, CDR2 YFSETQ. This CDR3 is CASRGSGGYQETQYF. CDR3 DNA sequence: TGCGCCAGCAGGGGTAGCGGGGGGTACCAAGAGACCCAGTACTTC.

The chain carries TRBV9 and TRBJ2-7; TRBD1 matches at 9 bases. Germline V gene data show CDR1 as SGDLS and CDR2 as YYNGEE. The J segment lost 6 bases and the V segment lost 0 bases, leaving 7 bases of the junction unmatched. CDR3 length equals 15 residues. CDR3 DNA sequence: TGTGCCAGCAGCGTAGGTTGGACAGGGGCCGTCGAGCAGTACTTC. Its translation is CASSVGWTGAVEQYF.

V and J are TRBV28 and TRBJ2-7; maybe TRBD1 (5 bases). Trimming removed 6 bases at V and 6 bases at J, with 12 bases between. This CDR3 is built from 12 residues. Per germline, CDR1 MDHEN and CDR2 SYDVKM. The CDR3 here is CASRERGREQYF. The CDR3 DNA is TGTGCCAGCAGAGAAAGGGGTCGCGAGCAGTACTTC.

The CDR3 region is CAISRGQGVTDTQYF. CDR3 coding DNA: TGTGCCATCAGTCGGGGACAGGGGGTCACAGATACGCAGTATTTT. V and J are TRBV10-3 and TRBJ2-3, with TRBD1 identical over 11 bases. The ends lost 5 bases at V and 2 bases at J; junction bases unmatched: 3. Germline V gene lookup returns CDR1 ENHRY and CDR2 SYGVKD. The CDR3 has 15 residues.

The gene calls are TRBV5-1 and TRBJ2-3, with 9 bases lining up with TRBD2. CDR1 is SGHRS and CDR2 is YFSETQ in the germline V gene. With V trimmed by 1 base and J by 5 bases, 5 bases remained unmatched. The CDR3 has 15 residues. CDR3 region: CASSLSAGGKDTQYF. In nucleotides, the CDR3 is TGCGCCAGCAGCTTGTCAGCGGGAGGTAAAGATACGCAGTATTTT.

The V call is TRBV19, the J call TRBJ2-1, with D maybe TRBD2 (7 bases). Trimming took 8 bases from V and 3 from J, leaving 17 bases between them. CDR1 and CDR2 (germline): LNHDA, SQIVND (reference sequence). This CDR3 has 15 residues. CDR3 sequence: CASRGRGANYNEQFF. CDR3 DNA: TGTGCCAGTCGTGGGAGGGGGGCTAACTACAATGAGCAGTTCTTC. The full variable domain, rest sourced from reference TRBV19 and TRBJ2-1, is DGGITQSPKYLFRKEGQNVTLSCEQNLNHDAMYWYRQDPGQGLRLIYYSQIVNDFQKGDIAEGYSVSREKKESFPLTVTSAQKNPTAFYLCASRGRGANYNEQFFGPGTRLTVL.

This chain joins TRBV5-1 and TRBJ1-4; a possible D gene is TRBD1 (5 bases). Germline V lookup: CDR1 SGHRS, CDR2 YFSETQ. Trimming took off 10 bases at V and 8 bases at J, with 9 bases between the two ends. The CDR3 has 10 residues. The CDR3 sequence is CALRDEKLFF. The CDR3 DNA sequence: TGCGCCTTGAGGGACGAAAAACTGTTTTTT.